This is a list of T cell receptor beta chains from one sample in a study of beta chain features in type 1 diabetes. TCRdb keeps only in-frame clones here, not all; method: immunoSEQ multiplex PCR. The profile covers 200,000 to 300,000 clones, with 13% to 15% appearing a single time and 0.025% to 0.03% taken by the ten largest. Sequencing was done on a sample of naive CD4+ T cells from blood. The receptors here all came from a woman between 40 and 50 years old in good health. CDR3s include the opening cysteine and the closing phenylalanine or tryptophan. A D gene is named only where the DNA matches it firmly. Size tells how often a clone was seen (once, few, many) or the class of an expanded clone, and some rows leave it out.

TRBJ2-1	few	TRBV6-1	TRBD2	CASSVIAGGFNEQFF	TGTGCCAGCAGTGTGATAGCGGGGGGGTTCAATGAGCAGTTCTTC
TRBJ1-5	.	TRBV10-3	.	CAISESEGQPQHF	TGTGCCATCAGTGAGTCCGAGGGTCAGCCCCAGCATTTT
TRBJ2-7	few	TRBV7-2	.	CASRMDSRGYEQYF	TGTGCCAGCAGGATGGACAGCCGGGGCTACGAGCAGTACTTC
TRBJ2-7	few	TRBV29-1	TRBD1	CSAEGGGSEQYF	TGCAGCGCCGAAGGGGGCGGGTCCGAGCAGTACTTC
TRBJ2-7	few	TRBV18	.	CASSPPKRESYEQYF	TGTGCCAGCTCACCACCGAAGAGGGAGTCCTACGAGCAGTACTTC
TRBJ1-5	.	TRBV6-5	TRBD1	CASRGTANQPQHF	TGTGCCAGCAGGGGGACAGCCAATCAGCCCCAGCATTTT
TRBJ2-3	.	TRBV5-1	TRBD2	CASSSSGGASDTQYF	TGCGCCAGCAGTTCTAGCGGGGGGGCGTCGGATACGCAGTATTTT
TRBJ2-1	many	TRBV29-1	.	CTPDGRGNNEQFF	TGCACCCCCGACGGGAGAGGGAACAATGAGCAGTTCTTC
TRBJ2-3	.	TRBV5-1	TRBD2	CASSPGLAGGLTTDTQYF	TGCGCCAGCAGCCCTGGCTTAGCGGGGGGGCTGACCACAGATACGCAGTATTTT
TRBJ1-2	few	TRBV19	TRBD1	CASSSETGVYGYTF	TGTGCCAGTAGTTCAGAGACAGGGGTCTATGGCTACACCTTC
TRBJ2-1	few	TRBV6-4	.	CASSEDLQGTVVNEQFF	TGTGCCAGCAGTGAGGATCTACAGGGCACTGTGGTTAATGAGCAGTTCTTC
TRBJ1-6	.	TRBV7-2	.	CASSPLGQYNSPLHF	TGTGCCAGCAGCCCCCTCGGACAGTATAATTCACCCCTCCACTTT
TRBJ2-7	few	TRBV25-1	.	CASGTLGTQTSYF	TGTGCCAGCGGAACTTTAGGGACACAAACCTCGTACTTC
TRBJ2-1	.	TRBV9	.	CASSVVPGGQSSYNEQFF	TGTGCCAGCAGCGTAGTACCCGGGGGGCAGAGCTCCTACAATGAGCAGTTCTTC
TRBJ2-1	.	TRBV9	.	CASSGINEQFF	TGTGCCAGCAGCGGTATTAATGAGCAGTTCTTC
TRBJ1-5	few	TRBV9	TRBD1	CASSRTGDNQPQHF	TGTGCCAGCAGCCGGACAGGGGACAATCAGCCCCAGCATTTT
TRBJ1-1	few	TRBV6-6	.	CASSNAGGGTEAFF	TGTGCCAGCAGCAACGCCGGCGGGGGGACTGAAGCTTTCTTT